This TCR beta chain was identified in a study of glioma-infiltrating T cells after dendritic cell vaccination. The CDR3 covers 14 residues. V dropped 0 bases and J dropped 2 bases, with 7 bases sitting between them. Germline lookup yields CDR1 SGHRS and CDR2 YFSETQ. Assay used: immunoSEQ multiplex PCR; TCRdb lists only in-frame clones, some missing. The sample records roughly 23,000 clones, approximately 79% being singletons. Only patients with spare fresh-frozen tumor and over two years of follow-up were included. The specimen comprised blood, sampled before dendritic cell vaccination. V and J are TRBV5-1 and TRBJ2-3; D is unresolved. This clonotype was sampled from a human donor with glioblastoma. In nucleotides, the CDR3 is TGCGCCAGCAGCTTGGCTCTAGTCACAGATACGCAGTATTTT. It encodes CASSLALVTDTQYF. Full variable domain (remainder filled in from reference TRBV5-1 and TRBJ2-3): KAGVTQTPRYLIKTRGQQVTLSCSPISGHRSVSWYQQTPGQGLQFLFEYFSETQRNKGNFPGRFSGRQFSNSRSEMNVSTLELGDSALYLCASSLALVTDTQYFGPGTRLTVL.